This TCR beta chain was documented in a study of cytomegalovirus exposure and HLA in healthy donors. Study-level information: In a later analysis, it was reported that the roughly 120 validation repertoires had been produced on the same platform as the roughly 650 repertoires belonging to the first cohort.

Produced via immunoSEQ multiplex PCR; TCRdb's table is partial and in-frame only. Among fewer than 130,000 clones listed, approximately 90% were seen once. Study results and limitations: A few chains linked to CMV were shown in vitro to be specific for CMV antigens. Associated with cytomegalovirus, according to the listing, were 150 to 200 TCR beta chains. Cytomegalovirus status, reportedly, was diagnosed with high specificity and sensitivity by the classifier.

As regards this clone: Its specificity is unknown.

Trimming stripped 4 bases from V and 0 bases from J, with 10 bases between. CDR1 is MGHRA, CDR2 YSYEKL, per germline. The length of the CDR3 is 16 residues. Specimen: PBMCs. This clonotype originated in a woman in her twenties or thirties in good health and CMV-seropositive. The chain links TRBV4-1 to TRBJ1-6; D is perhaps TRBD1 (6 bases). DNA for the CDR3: TGCGCCAGCAGCCTACAGGGTTTCTCCTATAATTCACCCCTCCACTTT. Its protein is CASSLQGFSYNSPLHF.